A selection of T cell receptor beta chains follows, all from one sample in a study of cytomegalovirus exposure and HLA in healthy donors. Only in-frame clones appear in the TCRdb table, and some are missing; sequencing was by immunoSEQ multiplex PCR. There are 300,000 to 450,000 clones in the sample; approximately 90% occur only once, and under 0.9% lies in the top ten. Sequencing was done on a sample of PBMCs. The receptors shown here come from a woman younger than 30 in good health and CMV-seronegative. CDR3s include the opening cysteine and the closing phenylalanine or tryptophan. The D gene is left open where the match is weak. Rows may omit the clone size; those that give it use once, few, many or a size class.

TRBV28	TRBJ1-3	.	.	TGTGCCAGCAGTGGCCAGGGTAGCTCTGGAAACACCATATATTTT	CASSGQGSSGNTIYF
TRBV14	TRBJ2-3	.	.	TGTGCCAGCAGCCAAGTCGTCGGCGGAGCCACAGATACGCAGTATTTT	CASSQVVGGATDTQYF
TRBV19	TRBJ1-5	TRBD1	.	TGTGCCAGTACCCTCGACAGGGTCCCCCAGCCCCAGCATTTT	CASTLDRVPQPQHF
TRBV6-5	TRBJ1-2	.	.	TGTGCCAGCTCTCGAGGCGGGAACTATGGCTACACCTTC	CASSRGGNYGYTF
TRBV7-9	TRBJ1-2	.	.	TGTGCCAGCAGCCCCTTAGGGGCGCACTATGGCTACACCTTC	CASSPLGAHYGYTF
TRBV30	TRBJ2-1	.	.	TGTGCCTGGAGTGTACGGTCGGGCTCCTACAATGAGCAGTTCTTC	CAWSVRSGSYNEQFF
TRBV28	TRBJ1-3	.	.	TGTGCCTCGAAGGGGGGGCCTGGAAACACCATATATTTT	CASKGGPGNTIYF
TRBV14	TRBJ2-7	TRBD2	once	TGTGCCAGCAGCCAAGCGGGAGGGCCGGGTGAGCAGTACTTC	CASSQAGGPGEQYF
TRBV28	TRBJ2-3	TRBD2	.	TGTGCCAGCAGTTTGAGCGGGGCCGCAGATACGCAGTATTTT	CASSLSGAADTQYF
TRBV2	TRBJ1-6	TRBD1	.	TGTGCCAGCAGACCGGACAGGGCCCCTTATAATTCACCCCTCCACTTT	CASRPDRAPYNSPLHF
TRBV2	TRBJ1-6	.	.	TGTGCCAGCAGAGAAACAGGGATGGCTAATTCACCCCTCCACTTT	CASRETGMANSPLHF
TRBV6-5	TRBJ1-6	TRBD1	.	TGTGCCAGCAGTTACTCGAGGGGGCAAAAGACTTCACCCCTCCACTTT	CASSYSRGQKTSPLHF
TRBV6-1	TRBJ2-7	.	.	TGTGCCAGCAGTTATCCCTACTACGAGCAGTACTTC	CASSYPYYEQYF
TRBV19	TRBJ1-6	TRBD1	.	TGTGCCAGCAAGACAGGGAGCTCCTATAATTCACCCCTCCACTTT	CASKTGSSYNSPLHF
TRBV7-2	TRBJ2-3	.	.	TGTGCCAGCAGTAGCACCCAGCTAGGCACAGATACGCAGTATTTT	CASSSTQLGTDTQYF
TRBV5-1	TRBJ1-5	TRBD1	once	TGCGCCAGCAGCTTGGGGACAGGGGCTTGGTCGGCCCAGCATTTT	CASSLGTGAWSAQHF
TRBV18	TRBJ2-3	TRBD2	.	TGTGCCAGCTCGCCCGGACTAGCGGGAGGGCCTGATGCTACGCAGTATTTT	CASSPGLAGGPDATQYF
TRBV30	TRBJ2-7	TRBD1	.	TGTGCCTGGGGTCCGAGGACAGGGAACGAGCAGTACTTC	CAWGPRTGNEQYF